Following are 7 T cell receptor beta chains from one sample sequenced in a study of blood T cell repertoires in COVID-19. The assay was immunoSEQ multiplex PCR, and TCRdb's table has in-frame clones only and misses some. The sample has fewer than 350,000 clones, about 86% seen once. Input material: PBMCs or T cells enriched from blood (not recorded which). These TCRs come from a woman aged 40-49 years with acute COVID-19.

This clone occurred a few times. CDR3 region: CASSLQRKDTDTQYF. CDR3 sequence (DNA): TGTGCCAGCAGCTTACAGCGGAAGGACACAGATACGCAGTATTTT. This chain connects TRBV7-9 to TRBJ2-3; D might be TRBD2 (5 bases). From germline, CDR1 is SEHNR and CDR2 FQNEAQ (reference sequence). V lost 2 bases to trimming and J lost 2 bases, with 11 bases between them. The CDR3 has 15 amino acids.

This clone has just one count. The chain recombines TRBV25-1 with TRBJ1-1; D is unresolved. The length of the CDR3 is 14 residues. Germline V gene data show CDR1 as MGHDK and CDR2 as SYGVNS. V was clipped by 8 bases and J by 3 bases, with 16 bases between them. CDR3 bases: TGTGCCAGCCGTACTCCGGGATGGGACACTGAAGCTTTCTTT. Translated, it gives CASRTPGWDTEAFF. Looking up the rest from reference TRBV25-1 and TRBJ1-1 gives the full variable domain: EADIYQTPRYLVIGTGKKITLECSQTMGHDKMYWYQQDPGMELHLIHYSYGVNSTEKGDLSSESTVSRIRTEHFPLTLESARPSHTSQYLCASRTPGWDTEAFFGQGTRLTVV.

This chain uses TRBV4-2 with TRBJ2-1; the match to TRBD1 covers 7 bases. The CDR3 runs to 15 residues. Germline CDR1 and CDR2: LGHNA and YNFKEQ. With 0 bases clipped from V and 7 bases from J, the junction kept 6 bases outside the gene matches. For the CDR3, the DNA is TGTGCCAGCAGCCAAGAAGGGGGCCGAGGGAATGAGCAGTTCTTC. Translated: CASSQEGGRGNEQFF.

The J gene is TRBJ2-2, the V gene TRBV7-2, with TRBD1 matching 7 bases. The CDR3 extends over 15 amino acids. Germline V gene data show CDR1 as SGHTA and CDR2 as FQGNSA. Trimming at V came to 0 bases and at J to 4 bases, leaving 2 bases not matched to a gene. The DNA of the CDR3 is TGTGCCAGCAGCTTAGCAGGGGGCGTCACCGGGGAGCTGTTTTTT. Its protein product is CASSLAGGVTGELFF.

The chain recombines TRBV12-3 or TRBV12-4 with TRBJ2-7; possibly TRBD1 for D (5 bases). The CDR3 length is 13 residues. The ends were cut back, 1 base at V and 5 bases at J, with 9 bases in the middle. This CDR3 reads CASSLGSRDEQYF. The CDR3 nucleotides are TGTGCCAGCAGTTTAGGGTCCAGGGACGAGCAGTACTTC.

The rearrangement joins TRBV15 to TRBJ2-3, with D perhaps TRBD2 (5 bases). Germline V gene data show CDR1 as LNHNV and CDR2 as YYDKDF (reference sequence). The CDR3 totals 16 residues. Trimming cost V 4 bases and J 4 bases, with 18 bases left between them. This CDR3 is CATSTGLMAGPDTQYF. The CDR3 nucleotides are TGTGCCACCAGCACCGGACTCATGGCCGGGCCAGATACGCAGTATTTT.

The rearrangement joins TRBV28 to TRBJ2-1; D gene unclear. Germline lookup yields CDR1 MDHEN and CDR2 SYDVKM. V lost 5 bases and J lost 0, with 8 bases in between. The CDR3 consists of 14 residues. The CDR3 sequence: CASSGGSSYNEQFF. The CDR3 region has the DNA TGTGCCAGCAGTGGCGGCAGCTCCTACAATGAGCAGTTCTTC.